This T cell receptor beta chain was recovered during a study of blood T cell repertoires in COVID-19. Method: immunoSEQ multiplex PCR; TCRdb's copy keeps in-frame clones and lacks some. Of hundreds of thousands of clones detected, around 86% appear once; the ten largest clones hold 3%. Germline CDR1 and CDR2: SGHRS and YFSETQ. V lost 0 bases, J lost 1 base, and 1 base stayed unmatched. The CDR3 spans 15 residues. The TCR was taken from a man aged 55 to 70 with acute or convalescent COVID-19. The chain carries TRBV5-1 and TRBJ2-1, with 7 bases matching TRBD2. Sequencing used peripheral blood. This chain's CDR3 is CASSLGLASYNEQFF. The CDR3 coding sequence is TGCGCCAGCAGCTTGGGACTAGCTTCCTACAATGAGCAGTTCTTC.